This T cell receptor (beta chain) was sequenced during a study of glioma-infiltrating T cells. This clonotype showed up just a few times. The antigen remains unidentified. The iRepertoire nested amplicon-rescue multiplex PCR amplified TCR alpha and beta CDR3s from RNA. For one-step reverse transcription and amplification, about 90-400 ng of tissue mRNA or PBMC total RNA was used. TCRdb passed the multiplex PCR reads through MiXCR, listing each CDR3 protein once. The sample lists about 130,000 distinct CDR3 sequences, 20% to 25% occurring once. Study-level points and caveats: Gliomas, especially low-grade, showed above-expected tissue-blood divergence; non-neoplastic patients showed below. Very few CDR3 sequences were shared between tissue and blood.

V dropped 5 bases and J dropped 1 base, with 7 bases sitting between them. From germline, CDR1 is LNHDA and CDR2 SQIVND (reference sequence). The CDR3 has 13 amino acids. The chain combines TRBV19 with TRBJ2-3; unclear D gene. The sample comprised glioma tissue, nonneoplastic brain tissue, or PBMCs (not recorded which). This TCR came from a human donor with low-grade glioma or glioblastoma, undergoing nonglioma brain surgery, or in good health (not recorded which). The CDR3 region has the DNA TGTGCCAGTAGTGACTCTGGCACAGATACGCAGTATTTT. Protein: CASSDSGTDTQYF.